The source of this T cell receptor beta chain is a study of OX40 agonist ivuxolimab in advanced cancers. Per germline, CDR1 MNHNS and CDR2 SASEGT. The CDR3 loop spans 14 amino acids. The data were produced by immunoSEQ multiplex PCR, yet TCRdb's version contains in-frame clones alone and is incomplete. The sample has tens of thousands of clones; 80% to 85% are singletons. The J gene is TRBJ2-5, the V gene TRBV6-1; D unresolved. The end of the DNA aligns better with TRBJ2-7, so the J call may be wrong. This clonotype was obtained from an adult with an advanced solid tumor such as melanoma, head and neck, liver or kidney cancer. Here the sequenced sample was CD4+ or CD8+ T cells sorted from blood, taken in a trial of the OX40 agonist ivuxolimab. CDR3 nucleotides: TGTGCCAGCAGTGATTCGGACGTAGCCTACGAGCAGTACTTC. Its translation is CASSDSDVAYEQYF.